A single sample is the source of the 21 T cell receptor beta chains below, sequenced in a study of cytomegalovirus exposure and HLA in healthy donors (dated by TCRdb to about 2017). Preparation of the library involved the immunoSEQ multiplex PCR assay. A mixture of 60 forward primers for TCR Vbeta segments and 13 reverse primers for TCR Jbeta segments was used in the multiplex PCR. What TCRdb holds here is the immuneACCESS table cut down to in-frame rearrangements. Part of the clones is not present; checked against another copy, under half of the missing clones reflect an unresolved V gene, and the others are unexplained. The sample has 150,000 to 200,000 clones on record, 75% to 85% of them singletons. The ten top clones hold less than 9% of the sample. What was sequenced was PBMCs. The source is a man aged 25 to 45 in good health and CMV-seropositive.

This chain connects TRBV11-2 to TRBJ1-2; D gene uncertain. This CDR3 has 15 residues. Germline CDR1 and CDR2: SGHAT and FQNNGV. V was cut by 3 bases and J by 2 bases, with 13 bases left in between. The DNA for the CDR3 is TGTGCCAGCAGCTTCCTCCGGGTCCCCAACTATGGCTACACCTTC. It is translated as CASSFLRVPNYGYTF.

J is TRBJ2-2 and V is TRBV16, with TRBD2 identical over 9 bases. The CDR3 runs 15 residues. V was pared by 4 bases and J by 4 bases, with 4 bases of the junction left unmatched. CDR1 and CDR2 from the germline V gene are KGHSY and FQNENV. DNA for the CDR3: TGTGCCAGCAGCCGGCTGACTAGCGGCACCGGGGAGCTGTTTTTT. Translation gives CASSRLTSGTGELFF.

Only a few counts were recorded for this clone. The CDR3 DNA reads as TGTGCCAGCAGTCCGCGGGGGACGGGGGGCACAGATACGCAGTATTTT. Translated, it gives CASSPRGTGGTDTQYF. This chain uses TRBV27 with TRBJ2-3; 7 bases are a match to TRBD2. CDR3 size: 16 residues. Germline trimming cut 5 bases from V and 1 base from J; bases unmatched to any gene: 9. CDR1 and CDR2 from the germline V gene are MNHEY and SMNVEV (reference sequence).

This clone was detected only a few times. V usage is TRBV11-2 and J usage is TRBJ2-3, with 13 nucleotides matching TRBD2. Unmatched junction bases numbered 6, after V lost 6 bases and J lost 0 bases. The length of the CDR3 is 17 residues. Germline lookup yields CDR1 SGHAT and CDR2 FQNNGV. The CDR3 protein is CASRLSGLAGSTDTQYF. CDR3 sequence (DNA): TGTGCCAGCAGGCTATCGGGACTAGCGGGGAGCACAGATACGCAGTATTTT.

This clone was found a few times. The chain recombines TRBV6-5 with TRBJ2-7; 13 positions agree with TRBD2. CDR1 MNHEY and CDR2 SVGAGI come from the germline V gene. CDR3 length equals 12 residues. The V segment lost 8 bases and the J segment 5 bases; nucleotides outside the gene matches: 0. Here the CDR3 reads CASGTSGDEQYF. In DNA, the CDR3 is TGTGCCAGCGGGACTAGCGGGGACGAGCAGTACTTC.

This clone was seen just once. The CDR3 end shows no conserved phenylalanine or tryptophan, and so a read error is likely. No DNA is shown, since the ends of the CDR3 on it are uncertain; the CDR3 is the one TCRdb lists. V usage is TRBV28 and J usage is TRBJ2-7; TRBD1 is the table's D call, not checked against the DNA. Looked up from germline, CDR1 is MDHEN and CDR2 is SYDVKM. The CDR3 length equals 12 residues, ends included. The CDR3 sequence is CASSSFARDRSY.

This clone was observed a single time. The V and J genes are TRBV28 and TRBJ2-7; the match to TRBD2 covers 12 bases. CDR1 is MDHEN, CDR2 SYDVKM, per germline. With 2 bases clipped from V and 7 bases from J, the junction kept 12 bases outside the gene matches. There are 17 residues in the CDR3. CDR3 DNA sequence: TGTGCCAGCAGTTTAAGGCCTAGCGGGAGGGCCATAGCTGAGCAGTACTTC. Translating it yields CASSLRPSGRAIAEQYF.

In this sample, this clone turned up a few times. The rearrangement joins TRBV14 to TRBJ2-2; D not resolved. Trimming stripped 6 bases from V and 7 bases from J, with 12 bases between. The CDR3 covers 13 residues. The germline V gene encodes CDR1 SGHDN and CDR2 FVKESK. CDR3 coding DNA: TGTGCCAGCAGTCCACCTCACGGCGGGGAGCTGTTTTTT. It specifies CASSPPHGGELFF.

This chain connects TRBV19 to TRBJ1-1; D gene ambiguous. The CDR3 is 11 amino acids. Germline values: CDR1 LNHDA, CDR2 SQIVND (reference sequence). V lost 2 bases, J lost 9 bases, and 7 bases lay in between. The CDR3: CASSISGQAFF. In DNA form, the CDR3 reads TGTGCCAGTAGTATATCAGGTCAAGCTTTCTTT.

This clone was detected a few times. This chain connects TRBV5-1 to TRBJ2-3; the match to TRBD1 covers 8 bases. The CDR3 runs 14 residues. V lost 6 bases and J lost 3; bases outside the gene matches: 6. Germline-derived CDR1 and CDR2 are SGHRS and YFSETQ. CDR3 protein: CASTTGQGTDTQYF. In DNA, the CDR3 is TGCGCCAGCACCACCGGACAGGGTACAGATACGCAGTATTTT.

This rearrangement joins TRBV5-1 to TRBJ2-5, with 8 bases identical to TRBD2. Looked up from germline, CDR1 is SGHRS and CDR2 is YFSETQ. The CDR3 has 17 residues. Trimming took 0 bases from V and 2 from J; bases not matched to a gene: 9. The CDR3 spells CASSLGVRGDLQETQYF. In nucleotides, the CDR3 is TGCGCCAGCAGCTTGGGGGTGCGGGGGGATCTTCAAGAGACCCAGTACTTC.

V is TRBV29-1 and J is TRBJ2-7; TRBD1 aligns across 7 bases. J lost 4 bases, V lost 1 base, and 4 bases had no gene match. Germline CDR1 reads SQVTM; CDR2 reads ANQGSEA. This CDR3 is built from 13 residues. This CDR3 reads CSVEARGRYEQYF. CDR3 sequence (DNA): TGCAGCGTTGAAGCCAGGGGGAGATACGAGCAGTACTTC.

The V gene is TRBV30, the J gene TRBJ2-3, with 11 positions matching TRBD2. This CDR3 comprises 17 residues. CDR1 is GTSNPN, CDR2 SVGIG, per germline (reference sequence). Losses at the gene ends were 2 bases for V and 0 bases for J; bases not matched to a gene: 7. The CDR3 loop reads CAWSSGTSGPSTDTQYF. The CDR3 nucleotides read TGTGCCTGGAGTTCCGGGACTAGCGGACCTAGCACAGATACGCAGTATTTT.

This clone occurred once. J is TRBJ2-2 and V is TRBV2; D call uncertain. Trimming removed 1 base at V and 8 bases at J, with 11 bases between. The CDR3 length is 14 residues. Per germline, CDR1 SNHLY and CDR2 FYNNEI. The CDR3 protein is CASSEGRRVGELFF. CDR3 coding DNA: TGTGCCAGCAGTGAAGGGCGGCGAGTAGGGGAGCTGTTTTTT.

The genes are TRBV6-4 and TRBJ2-7; TRBD2 matches at 8 bases. CDR3 length: 18 residues. Germline-derived CDR1 and CDR2 are MRHNA and SNTAGT. The V segment lost 2 bases and the J segment 0 bases; nucleotides outside the gene matches: 12. CDR3 region: CASSDPFQLAESSYEQYF. As DNA, the CDR3 is TGTGCCAGCAGTGACCCCTTTCAACTAGCGGAGAGCTCCTACGAGCAGTACTTC.

This rearrangement joins TRBV6-1 to TRBJ2-4, with 9 bases matching TRBD2. Germline CDR1 MNHNS, CDR2 SASEGT. V gave up 5 bases and J gave up 6 bases; unmatched junction bases: 2. The CDR3 is 13 residues long. DNA for the CDR3: TGTGCCAGCAGTAGCGGGGGGCCAAACATTCAGTACTTC. Encoded protein: CASSSGGPNIQYF.

The V gene is TRBV20-1, the J gene TRBJ1-2; no clear D gene. Trimming removed 0 bases from V and 4 bases from J, with 3 bases in between. This CDR3 is built from 11 residues. The V gene's germline CDR1 is DFQATT and CDR2 SNEGSKA (reference sequence). The CDR3 coding sequence is TGCAGTGCTAGAGACAGCTATGGCTACACCTTC. Translation: CSARDSYGYTF.

The chain links TRBV7-9 to TRBJ1-3; tentative D call: TRBD1 (5 bases). CDR3 length: 15 amino acids. In germline, CDR1 is SEHNR, CDR2 FQNEAQ (reference sequence). Trimming took 2 bases from V and 0 from J, leaving 8 bases between them. The CDR3 reads CASSLMGGSGNTIYF. In DNA, the CDR3 is TGTGCCAGCAGCTTAATGGGGGGCTCTGGAAACACCATATATTTT.

This chain uses TRBV5-1 with TRBJ1-1, with a possible D match to TRBD1 (5 bases). Trimming pared 4 bases from V and 3 bases from J, leaving 16 bases between. The CDR3 is made up of 15 amino acids. In germline, CDR1 is SGHRS, CDR2 YFSETQ. The DNA of the CDR3 is TGCGCCAGCAGCCCCCGGGGGTTTGTCTACACTGAAGCTTTCTTT. Translating it yields CASSPRGFVYTEAFF.

As to this clone: The sample holds other DNA sequences that translate to the same CDR3. The chain is built from TRBV4-1 and TRBJ1-3; D is possibly TRBD1 (5 bases). The CDR3 runs 16 residues. Per the germline V gene, CDR1 is MGHRA and CDR2 is YSYEKL. The V end lost 0 bases, the J end lost 0 bases, and 9 bases lay between the germline ends. CDR3 coding DNA: TGCGCCAGCAGCCAAGATCGGGGACTCTCTGGAAACACCATATATTTT. Its translation is CASSQDRGLSGNTIYF.

The chain links TRBV29-1 to TRBJ2-7, with 8 bases identical to TRBD2. Germline CDR1 is SQVTM and CDR2 is ANQGSEA. CDR3 length: 13 residues. V lost 5 bases, J lost 6 bases, and 9 bases stayed unmatched. The CDR3 is CSVRSGGTVEQYF. In DNA form, the CDR3 reads TGCAGCGTTCGCTCGGGGGGGACGGTCGAGCAGTACTTC.